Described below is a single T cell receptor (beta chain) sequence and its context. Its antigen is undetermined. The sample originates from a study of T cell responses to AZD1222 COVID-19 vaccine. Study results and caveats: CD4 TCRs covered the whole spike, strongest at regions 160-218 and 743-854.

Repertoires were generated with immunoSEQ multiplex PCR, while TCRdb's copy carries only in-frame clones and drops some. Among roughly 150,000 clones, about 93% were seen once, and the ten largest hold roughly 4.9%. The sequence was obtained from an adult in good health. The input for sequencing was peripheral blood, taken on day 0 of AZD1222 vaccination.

This chain's CDR3 is CASSPKRPGPYIHF. The CDR3 nucleotides read TGTGCCAGCAGCCCGAAAAGACCGGGACCCTACATCCACTTT. The chain employs TRBV14 and TRBJ1-6; D might be TRBD1 (5 bases). The V gene's germline CDR1 is SGHDN and CDR2 FVKESK. The CDR3 has 14 residues. V gave up 4 bases and J gave up 17 bases, with 21 bases separating them.